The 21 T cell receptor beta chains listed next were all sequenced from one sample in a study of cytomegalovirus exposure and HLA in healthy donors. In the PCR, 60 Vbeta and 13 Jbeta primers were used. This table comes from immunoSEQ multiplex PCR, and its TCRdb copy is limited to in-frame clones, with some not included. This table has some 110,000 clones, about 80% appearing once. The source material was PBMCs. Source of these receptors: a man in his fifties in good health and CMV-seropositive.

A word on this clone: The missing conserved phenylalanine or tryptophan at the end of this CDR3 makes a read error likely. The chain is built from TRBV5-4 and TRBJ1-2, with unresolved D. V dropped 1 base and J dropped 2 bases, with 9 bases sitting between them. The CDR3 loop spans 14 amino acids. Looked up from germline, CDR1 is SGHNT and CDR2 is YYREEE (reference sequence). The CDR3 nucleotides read TGTGCCAGCAGCTTGCGGTTAATGAACTATGGCTACACCGTC. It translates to CASSLRLMNYGYTV.

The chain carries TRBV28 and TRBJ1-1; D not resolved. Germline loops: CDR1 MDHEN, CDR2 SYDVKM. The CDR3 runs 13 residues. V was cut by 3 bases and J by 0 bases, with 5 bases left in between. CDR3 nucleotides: TGTGCCAGCAGTTTTGAGGTGAACACTGAAGCTTTCTTT. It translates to CASSFEVNTEAFF.

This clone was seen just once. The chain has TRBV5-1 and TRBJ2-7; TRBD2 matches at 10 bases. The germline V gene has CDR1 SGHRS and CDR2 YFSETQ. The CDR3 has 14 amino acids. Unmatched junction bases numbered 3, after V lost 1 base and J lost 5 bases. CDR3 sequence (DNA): TGCGCCAGCAGCTTGCTAGCGGGAGCCAACGAGCAGTACTTC. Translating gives CASSLLAGANEQYF.

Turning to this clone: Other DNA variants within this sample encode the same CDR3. The CDR3 nucleotides are TGCGCCAGCAGCTTGGAGGGACAGGGCTACGAGCAGTACTTC. Translation: CASSLEGQGYEQYF. The gene calls are TRBV5-1 and TRBJ2-7, with 9 bases identical to TRBD1. This CDR3 has 14 amino acids. From germline, CDR1 is SGHRS and CDR2 YFSETQ. After removal of 0 bases from V and 3 bases from J, the junction contained 1 base not matched to a gene.

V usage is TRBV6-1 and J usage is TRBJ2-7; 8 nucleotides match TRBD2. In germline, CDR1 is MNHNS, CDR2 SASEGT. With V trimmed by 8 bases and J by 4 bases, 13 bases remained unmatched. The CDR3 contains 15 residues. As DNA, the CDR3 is TGTGCCAGCGAAGTCTCAAGCGGGAGTTTTTACGAGCAGTACTTC. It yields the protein CASEVSSGSFYEQYF.

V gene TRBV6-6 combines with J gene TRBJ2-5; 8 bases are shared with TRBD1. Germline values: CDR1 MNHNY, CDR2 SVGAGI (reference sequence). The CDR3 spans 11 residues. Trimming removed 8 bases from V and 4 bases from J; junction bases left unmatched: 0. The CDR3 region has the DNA TGTGCCAGCGGACAGGGAGAGACCCAGTACTTC. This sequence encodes CASGQGETQYF.

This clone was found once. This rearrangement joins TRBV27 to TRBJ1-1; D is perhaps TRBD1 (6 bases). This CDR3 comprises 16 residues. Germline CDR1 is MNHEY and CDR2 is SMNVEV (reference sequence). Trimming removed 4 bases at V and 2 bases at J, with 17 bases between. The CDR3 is CASSSRRQDLNTEAFF. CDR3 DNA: TGTGCCAGCAGTTCTCGCCGACAGGATCTAAACACTGAAGCTTTCTTT.

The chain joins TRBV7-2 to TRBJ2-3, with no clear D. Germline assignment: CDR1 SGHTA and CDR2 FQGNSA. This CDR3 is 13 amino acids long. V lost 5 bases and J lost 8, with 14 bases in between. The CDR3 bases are TGTGCCAGCAGCCTAGACCCCGGCGGTACGCAGTATTTT. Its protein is CASSLDPGGTQYF.

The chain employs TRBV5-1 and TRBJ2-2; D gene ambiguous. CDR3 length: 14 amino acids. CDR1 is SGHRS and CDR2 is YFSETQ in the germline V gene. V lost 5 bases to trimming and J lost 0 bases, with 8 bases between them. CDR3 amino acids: CASSEASNTGELFF. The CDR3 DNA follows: TGCGCCAGCAGTGAGGCTTCGAACACCGGGGAGCTGTTTTTT.

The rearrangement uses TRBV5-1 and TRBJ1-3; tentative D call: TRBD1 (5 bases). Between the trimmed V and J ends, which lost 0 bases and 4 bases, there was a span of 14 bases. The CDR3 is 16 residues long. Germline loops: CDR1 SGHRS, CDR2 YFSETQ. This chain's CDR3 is CASSLVGARFGNTIYF. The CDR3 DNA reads TGCGCCAGCAGCTTGGTAGGGGCCAGGTTCGGAAACACCATATATTTT.

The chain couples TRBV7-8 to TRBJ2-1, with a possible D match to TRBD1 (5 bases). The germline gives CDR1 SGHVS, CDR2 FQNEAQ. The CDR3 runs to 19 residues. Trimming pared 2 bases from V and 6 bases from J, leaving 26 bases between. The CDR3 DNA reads TGTGCCAGCAGCTTACAGGGAAAAGGGCTTCGAACACTACTCAATGAGCAGTTCTTC. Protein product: CASSLQGKGLRTLLNEQFF.

CDR3 region: CASSTFDTSTNEKLFF. The CDR3 DNA follows: TGTGCCAGTAGTACTTTCGACACTTCAACTAATGAAAAACTGTTTTTT. This sequence joins TRBV19 and TRBJ1-4; no reliable D call. V lost 4 bases and J 0 bases, leaving 12 bases between the germline ends. CDR1 is LNHDA and CDR2 is SQIVND in the germline V gene (reference sequence). The CDR3 is made up of 16 amino acids.

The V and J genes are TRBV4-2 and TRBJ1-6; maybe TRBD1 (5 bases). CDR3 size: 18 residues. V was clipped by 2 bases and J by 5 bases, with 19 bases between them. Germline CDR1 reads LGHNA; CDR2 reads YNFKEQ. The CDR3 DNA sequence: TGTGCCAGCAGCCAACACCACCCAGGGCGAGGAGATAATTCACCCCTCCACTTT. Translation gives CASSQHHPGRGDNSPLHF.

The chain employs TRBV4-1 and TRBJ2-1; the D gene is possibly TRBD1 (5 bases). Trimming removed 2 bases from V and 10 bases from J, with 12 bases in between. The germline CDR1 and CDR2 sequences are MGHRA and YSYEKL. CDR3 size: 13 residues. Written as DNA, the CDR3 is TGCGCCAGCAGCCAAACAGGTGCCTGGGAGCAGTTCTTC. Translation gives CASSQTGAWEQFF.

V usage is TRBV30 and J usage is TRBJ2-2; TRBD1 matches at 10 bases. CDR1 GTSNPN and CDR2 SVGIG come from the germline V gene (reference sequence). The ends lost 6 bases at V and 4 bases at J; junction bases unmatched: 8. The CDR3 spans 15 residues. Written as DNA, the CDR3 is TGTGCCTGCAGAAGACAGGGGGCGGTCACCGGGGAGCTGTTTTTT. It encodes CACRRQGAVTGELFF.

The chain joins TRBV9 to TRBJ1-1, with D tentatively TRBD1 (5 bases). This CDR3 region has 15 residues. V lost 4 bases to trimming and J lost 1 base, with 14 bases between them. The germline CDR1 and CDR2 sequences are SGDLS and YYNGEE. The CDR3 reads CASSSGREGNTEAFF. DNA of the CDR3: TGTGCCAGCAGCTCAGGGAGGGAGGGGAACACTGAAGCTTTCTTT.

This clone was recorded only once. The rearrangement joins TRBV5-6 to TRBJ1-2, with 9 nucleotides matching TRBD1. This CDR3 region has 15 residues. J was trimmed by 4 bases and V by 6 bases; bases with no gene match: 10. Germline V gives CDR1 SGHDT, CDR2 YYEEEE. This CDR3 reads CASTLGQGFGYGYTF. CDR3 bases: TGTGCCAGCACCCTGGGACAGGGTTTTGGCTATGGCTACACCTTC.

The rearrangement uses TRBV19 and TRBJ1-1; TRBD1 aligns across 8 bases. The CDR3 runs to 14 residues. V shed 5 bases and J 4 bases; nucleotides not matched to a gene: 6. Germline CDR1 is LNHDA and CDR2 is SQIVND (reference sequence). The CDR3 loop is CASSLRGRVTEAFF. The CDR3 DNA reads TGTGCCAGTAGTCTCAGGGGGCGGGTCACTGAAGCTTTCTTT.

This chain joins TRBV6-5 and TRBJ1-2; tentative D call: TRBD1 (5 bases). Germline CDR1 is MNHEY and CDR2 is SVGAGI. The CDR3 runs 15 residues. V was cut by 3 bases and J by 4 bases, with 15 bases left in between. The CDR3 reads CASSYVGGSSYGYTF. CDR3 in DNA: TGTGCCAGCAGTTATGTGGGGGGGTCGAGCTATGGCTACACCTTC.

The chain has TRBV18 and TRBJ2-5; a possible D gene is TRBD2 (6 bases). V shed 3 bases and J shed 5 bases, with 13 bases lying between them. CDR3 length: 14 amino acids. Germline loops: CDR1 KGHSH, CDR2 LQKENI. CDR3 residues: CASSPPTRSETQYF. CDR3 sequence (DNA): TGTGCCAGCTCACCCCCGACTAGGTCCGAGACCCAGTACTTC.

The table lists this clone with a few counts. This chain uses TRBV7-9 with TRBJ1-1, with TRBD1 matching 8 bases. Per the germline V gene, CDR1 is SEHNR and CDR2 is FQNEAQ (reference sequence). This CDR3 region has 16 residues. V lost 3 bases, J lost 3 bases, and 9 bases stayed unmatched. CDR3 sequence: CASSFHRGVRDTEAFF. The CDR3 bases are TGTGCCAGCAGCTTCCACAGGGGGGTGAGGGACACTGAAGCTTTCTTT.